The table lists the clone carrying this TCR beta chain with many counts. These data belong to a study of CD8 T cells in ankylosing spondylitis. TCRdb itself ran the 5' RACE reads through MiXCR, one entry per CDR3 protein. The sample consists of approximately 100,000 distinct CDR3 sequences, about 8.6% of them appearing once. The TCR was taken from a male donor with ankylosing spondylitis or in good health (not recorded which). Specimen: blood, either unsorted or a sorted T cell fraction (not recorded which).

The CDR3 spells CSVHARREGPGPDTQYF. The CDR3 DNA sequence: TGCAGCGTTCACGCCCGACGGGAGGGCCCGGGACCAGATACGCAGTATTTT. The chain has TRBV29-1 and TRBJ2-3; 8 positions match TRBD2. This CDR3 has 17 amino acids. V shed 5 bases and J 4 bases; nucleotides not matched to a gene: 17. Germline values: CDR1 SQVTM, CDR2 ANQGSEA.